The 5 T cell receptor beta chains below all came from one sample that was sequenced in a study of blood T cell repertoires in COVID-19. Method: immunoSEQ multiplex PCR; TCRdb's copy keeps in-frame clones and lacks some. The sample lists about 300,000 clones; 89% were seen once. Sequences were obtained from peripheral blood. The origin of the receptors is a woman in her twenties or thirties with COVID-19, enrolled during active disease.

On this clone: The sample holds other DNA sequences that translate to the same CDR3. The chain couples TRBV5-1 to TRBJ1-5; D is unresolved. This CDR3 is 14 amino acids long. Germline values: CDR1 SGHRS, CDR2 YFSETQ. V shed 0 bases and J shed 4 bases, with 8 bases lying between them. The CDR3 region has the DNA TGCGCCAGCAGCTTGGGAGGGTTTAATCAGCCCCAGCATTTT. Translated: CASSLGGFNQPQHF.

Comments on this clone: This CDR3 is also generated by other DNA sequences in the sample. V and J are TRBV20-1 and TRBJ1-2; D perhaps matches TRBD1 (6 bases). Germline V gene sequence: CDR1 DFQATT, CDR2 SNEGSKA (reference sequence). There are 11 residues in the CDR3. V lost 0 bases and J 7 bases, leaving 6 bases between the germline ends. The CDR3: CSARDRGGYTF. CDR3 nucleotide sequence: TGCAGTGCTAGAGACAGGGGTGGCTACACCTTC.

The chain joins TRBV7-3 to TRBJ1-6; TRBD1 agrees at 7 bases. This CDR3 has 17 amino acids. V lost 2 bases, J lost 6 bases, and 10 bases stayed unmatched. The V gene's germline CDR1 is SGHTA and CDR2 FQGTGA. The CDR3 DNA is TGTGCCAGCAGCTTATTCGCGGCCGGGACAGTTAATTCACCCCTCCACTTT. Protein sequence: CASSLFAAGTVNSPLHF.

This clone was seen at least ten times. The chain combines TRBV5-4 with TRBJ2-1, with TRBD2 matching over 8 bases. With 4 bases clipped from V and 0 bases from J, the junction kept 6 bases outside the gene matches. CDR1 is SGHNT and CDR2 is YYREEE in the germline V gene (reference sequence). The CDR3 length is 16 residues. The CDR3 sequence is CASSAGGPSSYNEQFF. The DNA for the CDR3 is TGTGCCAGCAGCGCGGGGGGCCCGAGCTCCTACAATGAGCAGTTCTTC.

This clone was observed once. The chain joins TRBV12-3 or TRBV12-4 to TRBJ1-3; tentative D call: TRBD1 (6 bases). This CDR3 is built from 13 residues. V lost 8 bases and J lost 3, with 11 bases in between. The CDR3 region has the DNA TGTGCCAGCGATGGACAGTTTGGAAACACCATATATTTT. Its protein is CASDGQFGNTIYF.